These 18 T cell receptor beta chains were sequenced from one sample in a study of blood T cell repertoires in COVID-19. This table comes from immunoSEQ multiplex PCR, and its TCRdb copy is limited to in-frame clones, with some not included. The sample contains about 250,000 clones, approximately 79% of which appear only once. Sequencing was done on a sample of peripheral blood. All receptors derive from a woman in her thirties or forties with active or convalescent COVID-19.

This sequence joins TRBV7-9 and TRBJ1-5; D unresolved. CDR1 and CDR2 (germline): SEHNR, FQNEAQ (reference sequence). V dropped 5 bases and J dropped 3 bases, with 11 bases sitting between them. CDR3 length: 14 residues. The CDR3 nucleotides read TGTGCCAGCAGCCAGACAAACCCCAATCAGCCCCAGCATTTT. Its protein is CASSQTNPNQPQHF.

The CDR3 coding sequence is TGTGCCAGCAGCTCGTGGACGGGAGATCGAGGTGGAAACACCATATATTTT. Protein sequence: CASSSWTGDRGGNTIYF. The chain employs TRBV5-6 and TRBJ1-3; no firm D call. The V gene's germline CDR1 is SGHDT and CDR2 YYEEEE. V was pared by 3 bases and J by 3 bases, with 19 bases between. The CDR3 sequence is 17 residues long.

The chain has TRBV15 and TRBJ2-2; D unclear. From germline, CDR1 is LNHNV and CDR2 YYDKDF (reference sequence). With 5 bases removed from V and 1 base from J, the gap between germline ends came to 5 bases. The length of the CDR3 is 13 residues. CDR3 region: CATSPRNTGELFF. The CDR3 DNA reads TGTGCCACCAGCCCCCGGAACACCGGGGAGCTGTTTTTT.

CDR3 protein: CASSLSLRMTGGLRETQYF. DNA for the CDR3: TGTGCCAGCAGCCTCTCCTTAAGAATGACAGGGGGGTTGAGGGAGACCCAGTACTTC. This chain links TRBV7-6 with TRBJ2-5; 9 bases line up with TRBD1. The V gene end was trimmed by 5 bases and the J gene end by 5 bases; junction bases not matched to a gene: 21. This CDR3 has 19 amino acids. The germline gives CDR1 SGHVS, CDR2 FNYEAQ.

The J gene is TRBJ1-2, the V gene TRBV29-1; possibly TRBD1 for D (6 bases). The CDR3 is made up of 13 amino acids. Trimming pared 4 bases from V and 8 bases from J, leaving 17 bases between. Germline loops: CDR1 SQVTM, CDR2 ANQGSEA. In nucleotides, the CDR3 is TGCAGCGTTGTATCAGGGGTCGTCGGGGGCTACACCTTC. Protein sequence: CSVVSGVVGGYTF.

This sequence joins TRBV7-2 and TRBJ2-6; possible D gene TRBD2, 7 bases. The CDR3 is made up of 15 amino acids. Germline V lookup: CDR1 SGHTA, CDR2 FQGNSA. Trimming removed 11 bases from V and 3 bases from J, with 17 bases in between. In DNA, the CDR3 is TGTGCCTCCCGGTGGGGGGGCGGTGGGGCCAACGTCCTGACTTTC. Its protein is CASRWGGGGANVLTF.

The genes are TRBV4-1 and TRBJ2-5, with no clear D. The germline gives CDR1 MGHRA, CDR2 YSYEKL. The CDR3 loop spans 13 amino acids. V lost 5 bases and J lost 1, with 8 bases in between. The CDR3 protein is CASSVRLQETQYF. The CDR3 nucleotides are TGCGCCAGCAGCGTAAGACTCCAAGAGACCCAGTACTTC.

This chain joins TRBV2 and TRBJ2-1; 11 bases line up with TRBD2. V trimming: 6 bases; J trimming: 10 bases; junction bases outside the gene matches: 14. Germline CDR1 and CDR2: SNHLY and FYNNEI. The CDR3 contains 16 residues. In nucleotides, the CDR3 is TGTGCCAGCAGCCCCTCGGGTAGCGGGGGGGCCTACGAGCAGTTCTTC. This translates into CASSPSGSGGAYEQFF.

The chain has TRBV7-6 and TRBJ2-1, with 8 bases lining up with TRBD2. Trimming cost V 5 bases and J 3 bases; bases outside gene matches: 9. Germline V gene lookup returns CDR1 SGHVS and CDR2 FNYEAQ. The CDR3 is made up of 16 amino acids. The CDR3 sequence: CASSQSPGTSYNEQFF. As DNA, the CDR3 is TGTGCCAGCAGCCAATCCCCCGGGACTAGCTACAATGAGCAGTTCTTC.

V is TRBV4-1 and J is TRBJ1-3; 12 nucleotides match TRBD1. Germline values: CDR1 MGHRA, CDR2 YSYEKL. The CDR3 loop spans 17 amino acids. V was clipped by 2 bases and J by 4 bases; unmatched bases: 6. CDR3 nucleotide sequence: TGCGCCAGCAGCCAACCGGGACAGGGGGCGGGAGGAAACACCATATATTTT. Translation gives CASSQPGQGAGGNTIYF.

The J gene is TRBJ1-5, the V gene TRBV15; D perhaps matches TRBD1 (6 bases). Germline CDR1 LNHNV, CDR2 YYDKDF (reference sequence). Trimming took off 4 bases at V and 4 bases at J, with 29 bases between the two ends. The CDR3 extends over 20 amino acids. Written as DNA, the CDR3 is TGTGCCACCAGCAAAACAACCTTAAGGGGGACCTCCTTTCGTAATCAGCCCCAGCATTTT. Its protein is CATSKTTLRGTSFRNQPQHF.

The J gene is TRBJ1-2, the V gene TRBV24-1; D perhaps matches TRBD1 (6 bases). Per germline, CDR1 KGHDR and CDR2 SFDVKD. CDR3 length: 14 residues. With 5 bases removed from V and 1 base from J, the gap between germline ends came to 10 bases. The CDR3 sequence: CATSGTVINYGYTF. CDR3 DNA: TGTGCCACCAGTGGGACAGTGATTAACTATGGCTACACCTTC.

The gene calls are TRBV5-5 and TRBJ2-2, with D perhaps TRBD1 (6 bases). Per germline, CDR1 SGHKS and CDR2 YYEKEE (reference sequence). The germline V and J ends were trimmed by 6 bases and 0 bases, with 9 bases remaining between them. The CDR3 loop spans 14 amino acids. The CDR3 loop is CASMGTTNTGELFF. The DNA of the CDR3 is TGTGCCAGCATGGGGACAACGAACACCGGGGAGCTGTTTTTT.

This chain connects TRBV9 to TRBJ2-3; no firm D call. Germline V lookup: CDR1 SGDLS, CDR2 YYNGEE. The CDR3 has 12 amino acids. V dropped 0 bases and J dropped 7 bases, with 6 bases sitting between them. The CDR3: CASSVAVNTQYF. DNA for the CDR3: TGTGCCAGCAGCGTAGCGGTCAATACGCAGTATTTT.

The sample holds one count of this clone. CDR3 loop: CAWSVVQGAGGYTF. CDR3 coding DNA: TGTGCCTGGAGCGTTGTACAGGGGGCAGGGGGCTACACCTTC. The genes are TRBV30 and TRBJ1-2, with 9 bases that match TRBD1. Trimming took 3 bases from V and 8 from J; bases not matched to a gene: 10. The CDR3 sequence is 14 residues long. Germline-derived CDR1 and CDR2 are GTSNPN and SVGIG (reference sequence).

The rearrangement joins TRBV13 to TRBJ1-3; D remains unclear. V was cut by 1 base and J by 4 bases, with 8 bases left in between. The germline V gene has CDR1 PRHDT and CDR2 FYEKMQ (reference sequence). The CDR3 runs to 14 residues. The DNA of the CDR3 is TGTGCCAGCAGCTTAGACGAGAGGGGAAACACCATATATTTT. As protein: CASSLDERGNTIYF.

This chain links TRBV5-1 with TRBJ1-2; D gene ambiguous. Between the trimmed V and J ends, which lost 4 bases and 4 bases, there was a span of 11 bases. Germline V lookup: CDR1 SGHRS, CDR2 YFSETQ. The CDR3 has 13 amino acids. The chain's CDR3 is CASSLSSGYGYTF. CDR3 bases: TGCGCCAGCAGCCTCTCAAGCGGCTATGGCTACACCTTC.

V usage is TRBV7-2 and J usage is TRBJ2-3; D remains unclear. V was pared by 0 bases and J by 8 bases, with 9 bases between. CDR1 is SGHTA and CDR2 is FQGNSA in the germline V gene. This CDR3 spans 13 amino acids. CDR3 coding DNA: TGTGCCAGCAGCTTAGCGAGGTCGCCTACGCAGTATTTT. Its translation is CASSLARSPTQYF.